The next 14 T cell receptor beta chains were all read from a single sample in a study of neurological immune-mediated disorders. From the 5' RACE reads, TCRdb called clonotypes with MiXCR, one entry per CDR3 protein. The top ten hold roughly 3.4% of the sample, which has around 44,000 distinct CDR3 sequences, more than 12% seen once. Sequenced sample: CD4+ T cells from blood. The receptors were gathered from a woman aged 60-70 years with HTLV-1-associated myelopathy (HAM/TSP).

This clonotype showed up just a few times. The chain carries TRBV2 and TRBJ2-7, with TRBD1 matching 7 bases. The CDR3 consists of 15 residues. Looked up from germline, CDR1 is SNHLY and CDR2 is FYNNEI. Trimming took 5 bases from V and 2 from J; bases not matched to a gene: 9. The CDR3 spells CASSSPPTGTYEQYF. The CDR3 bases are TGTGCCAGCAGTTCTCCCCCGACAGGGACCTACGAGCAGTACTTC. Based on the CDR3 plus reference TRBV2 and TRBJ2-7, the full variable domain is EPEVTQTPSHQVTQMGQEVILRCVPISNHLYFYWYRQILGQKVEFLVSFYNNEISEKSEIFDDQFSVERPDGSNFTLKIRSTKLEDSAMYFCASSSPPTGTYEQYFGPGTRLTVT.

J is TRBJ1-1 and V is TRBV10-3; D unclear. Germline V gene sequence: CDR1 ENHRY, CDR2 SYGVKD. The CDR3 runs 15 residues. Trimming removed 2 bases at V and 1 base at J, with 11 bases between. This CDR3 is CAISEVRVWNTEAFF. The CDR3 DNA follows: TGTGCCATCAGTGAGGTAAGGGTCTGGAACACTGAAGCTTTCTTT.

This clonotype was detected ten times or more. V and J are TRBV29-1 and TRBJ2-7; 7 bases line up with TRBD1. CDR3 length: 13 residues. Germline V lookup: CDR1 SQVTM, CDR2 ANQGSEA. V lost 3 bases, J lost 6 bases, and 8 bases stayed unmatched. DNA for the CDR3: TGCAGCGTTGACCTGTCAGGGGGAGTCGAGCAGTACTTC. Amino acid sequence: CSVDLSGGVEQYF.

Many counts were recorded for this clonotype. The chain recombines TRBV5-1 with TRBJ1-6; D uncertain. Trimming pared 0 bases from V and 16 bases from J, leaving 17 bases between. The CDR3 loop spans 14 amino acids. CDR1 is SGHRS, CDR2 YFSETQ, per germline. The CDR3 DNA reads TGCGCCAGCAGCTTGGGACAAGGATACTCTGCACTCCACTTT. Translating gives CASSLGQGYSALHF.

This chain joins TRBV4-1 and TRBJ1-5; D may be TRBD1 (5 bases). The V gene's germline CDR1 is MGHRA and CDR2 YSYEKL. Trimming left V 4 bases short and J 10 bases short, with 20 bases between. The CDR3 has 15 residues. In DNA form, the CDR3 reads TGCGCCAGCAGCCCCGACAGTGGGAGCAATTATCCCCAGCATTTT. It yields the protein CASSPDSGSNYPQHF.

The chain couples TRBV20-1 to TRBJ2-7; 10 nucleotides align to TRBD1. The length of the CDR3 is 13 residues. The germline CDR1 and CDR2 sequences are DFQATT and SNEGSKA (reference sequence). The J segment lost 6 bases and the V segment lost 5 bases, leaving 7 bases of the junction unmatched. CDR3 DNA: TGCAGTGCTTCCGGGACAGGGGACAGCGAGCAGTACTTC. Translated: CSASGTGDSEQYF.

In its sample, this clonotype was seen many times. The gene calls are TRBV5-1 and TRBJ2-7, with 10 bases aligning to TRBD1. This CDR3 is 16 amino acids long. Trimming removed 1 base from V and 3 bases from J; junction bases left unmatched: 7. Germline-derived CDR1 and CDR2 are SGHRS and YFSETQ. The CDR3 nucleotides read TGCGCCAGCAGCTTGCATGGACAGGGGGAAGGCTACGAGCAGTACTTC. Encoded protein: CASSLHGQGEGYEQYF.

This clonotype occurred many times. The chain links TRBV5-1 to TRBJ1-6; 10 positions agree with TRBD1. CDR1 SGHRS and CDR2 YFSETQ come from the germline V gene. The V segment lost 4 bases and the J segment 10 bases; nucleotides outside the gene matches: 8. There are 15 residues in the CDR3. The CDR3 DNA follows: TGCGCCAGCAGCGTCACCGGGACAGGGGACTCACCCCTCCACTTT. This sequence encodes CASSVTGTGDSPLHF.

This clonotype was seen ten or more times. V and J are TRBV5-1 and TRBJ2-7, with D possibly being TRBD2 (7 bases). In germline, CDR1 is SGHRS, CDR2 YFSETQ. The CDR3 spans 15 residues. Trimming pared 2 bases from V and 3 bases from J, leaving 15 bases between. CDR3 bases: TGCGCCAGCAGCTTCGTTGCGGGGGACAACTACGAGCAGTACTTC. This translates into CASSFVAGDNYEQYF. Variable domain in full (rest from reference TRBV5-1 and TRBJ2-7): KAGVTQTPRYLIKTRGQQVTLSCSPISGHRSVSWYQQTPGQGLQFLFEYFSETQRNKGNFPGRFSGRQFSNSRSEMNVSTLELGDSALYLCASSFVAGDNYEQYFGPGTRLTVT.

This clonotype occurred many times. The genes are TRBV3-1 and TRBJ1-1; 7 bases align to TRBD1. The CDR3 covers 14 residues. From germline, CDR1 is LGHDT and CDR2 YNNKEL (reference sequence). V lost 7 bases, J lost 1 base, and 6 bases stayed unmatched. CDR3: CASTPTGRNTEAFF. The CDR3 nucleotides are TGTGCCAGCACCCCGACAGGGAGGAACACTGAAGCTTTCTTT.

This clonotype was recorded many times. The V call is TRBV6-1, the J call TRBJ2-7, with no clear D. This CDR3 is built from 14 residues. CDR1 and CDR2 from the germline V gene are MNHNS and SASEGT. V was cut by 2 bases and J by 0 bases, with 8 bases left in between. The CDR3 region has the DNA TGTGCCAGCAGTGAAAACGACCGCTCCTACGAGCAGTACTTC. Translated: CASSENDRSYEQYF.

This clonotype showed up many times. The chain combines TRBV6-6 with TRBJ1-5; D unclear. The CDR3 contains 14 residues. Germline CDR1 MNHNY, CDR2 SVGAGI (reference sequence). In DNA form, the CDR3 reads TGTGCAAGTCAAAAGGAGAATAGCAATCAGCCCCAGCATTTT. Amino acid sequence: CASQKENSNQPQHF.

The sample holds a few counts of this clonotype. A read error is possible here, since a much larger clone lies one base away. CDR3 sequence reads: CASSYLLPGQGMGEQYF. The CDR3 bases are TGTGCCAGCAGTTACCTTCTCCCGGGACAGGGGATGGGTGAGCAGTACTTC. The gene calls are TRBV6-2 or TRBV6-3 and TRBJ2-7, with TRBD1 identical over 10 bases. CDR1 is MNHEY, CDR2 SVGEGT, per germline. The V and J ends lost 2 bases and 7 bases, in that order; junction bases with no gene match: 14. The CDR3 covers 17 residues.

This clonotype was seen only a few times. CDR3 sequence (DNA): TGTGCCAGCAGTGGACAGGGGATCTACGAGCAGTACTTC. Encoded protein: CASSGQGIYEQYF. The chain joins TRBV6-1 to TRBJ2-7, with 8 bases aligning to TRBD1. The germline V gene encodes CDR1 MNHNS and CDR2 SASEGT. The CDR3 totals 13 residues. V gave up 4 bases and J gave up 3 bases; unmatched junction bases: 2.